This TCR beta chain came from a study of Ad26.COV2.S vaccination and SARS-CoV-2 variants. Study summary: Participant was drawn from the COV1001 Ad26.COV2.S trial arm. General study findings and limits: Breadth of non-spike TCRs did not differ between vaccinees and placebo recipients. Reported post-vaccination CD8+ and CD4+ T cell responses to spike showed substantial breadth.

Unmatched junction bases numbered 12, after V lost 3 bases and J lost 3 bases. Germline V gene lookup returns CDR1 KGHDR and CDR2 SFDVKD. This CDR3 is 17 amino acids long. Here immunoSEQ multiplex PCR was the method, and the copy in TCRdb shows in-frame clones only, minus some. The table lists approximately 340,000 clones, approximately 81% of them singletons, with 3% to 4% in the top ten. A remark on this clone: Its specificity is not known.

Described treatment: around 19 received Ad26.COV2.S at low or high dose, single or two shots; about 5 received placebo; per-sample allocation not given. It was on day 63 after the first vaccine or placebo injection that samples were taken. It was an adult aged 18-55 years in Boston who was the donor. V is TRBV24-1 and J is TRBJ2-7, with 8 bases that match TRBD1. The sequences come from peripheral blood, collected in a trial of Ad26.COV2.S vaccine versus placebo. The origin of this receptor is a person aged 18-65 years who received the Ad26.COV2.S COVID-19 vaccine or a placebo. This CDR3 reads CATSDLDRDRPLYEQYF. CDR3 coding DNA: TGTGCCACCAGTGATCTTGACCGGGACAGGCCCCTCTACGAGCAGTACTTC.